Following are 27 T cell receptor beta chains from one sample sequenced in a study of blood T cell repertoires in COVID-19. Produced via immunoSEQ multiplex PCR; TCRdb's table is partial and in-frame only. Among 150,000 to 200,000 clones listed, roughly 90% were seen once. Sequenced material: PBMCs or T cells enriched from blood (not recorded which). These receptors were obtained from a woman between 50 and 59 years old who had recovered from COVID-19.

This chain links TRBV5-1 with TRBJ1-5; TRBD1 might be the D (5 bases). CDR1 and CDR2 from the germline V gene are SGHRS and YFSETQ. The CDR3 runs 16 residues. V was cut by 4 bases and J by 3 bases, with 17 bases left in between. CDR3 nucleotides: TGCGCCAGCAGCCCTCGGGAGGGGCCTTTCAATCAGCCCCAGCATTTT. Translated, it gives CASSPREGPFNQPQHF.

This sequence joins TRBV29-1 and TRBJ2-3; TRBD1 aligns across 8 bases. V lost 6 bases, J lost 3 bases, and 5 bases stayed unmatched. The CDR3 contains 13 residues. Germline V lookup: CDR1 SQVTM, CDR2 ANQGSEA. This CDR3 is CSVAYRGTDTQYF. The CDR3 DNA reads TGCAGCGTCGCCTACAGGGGGACAGATACGCAGTATTTT.

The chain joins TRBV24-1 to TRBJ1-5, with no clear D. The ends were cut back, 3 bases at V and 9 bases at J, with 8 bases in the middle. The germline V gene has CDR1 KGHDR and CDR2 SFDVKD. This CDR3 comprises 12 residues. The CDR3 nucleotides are TGTGCCACCAGTGATCCAGATTCGCCCCAGCATTTT. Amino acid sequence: CATSDPDSPQHF.

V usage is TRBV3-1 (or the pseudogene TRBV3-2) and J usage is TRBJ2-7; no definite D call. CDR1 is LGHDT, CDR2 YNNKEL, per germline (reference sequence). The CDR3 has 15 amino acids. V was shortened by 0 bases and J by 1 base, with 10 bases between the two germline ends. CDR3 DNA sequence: TGTGCCAGCAGCCAAGAAATGAGGCTTTCCTACGAGCAGTACTTC. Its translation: CASSQEMRLSYEQYF.

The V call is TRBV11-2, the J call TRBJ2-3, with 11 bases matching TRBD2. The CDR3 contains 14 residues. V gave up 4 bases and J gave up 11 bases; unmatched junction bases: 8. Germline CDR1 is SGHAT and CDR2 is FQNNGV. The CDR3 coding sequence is TGTGCCAGCAGCTGGACTAGCGGGCTAGACAGGCAGTATTTT. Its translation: CASSWTSGLDRQYF.

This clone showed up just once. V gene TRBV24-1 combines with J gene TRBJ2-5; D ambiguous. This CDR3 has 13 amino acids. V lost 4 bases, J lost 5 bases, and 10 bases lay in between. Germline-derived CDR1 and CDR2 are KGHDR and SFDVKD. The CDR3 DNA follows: TGTGCCACCAGTGACCCCCTCAGGGAGACCCAGTACTTC. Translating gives CATSDPLRETQYF.

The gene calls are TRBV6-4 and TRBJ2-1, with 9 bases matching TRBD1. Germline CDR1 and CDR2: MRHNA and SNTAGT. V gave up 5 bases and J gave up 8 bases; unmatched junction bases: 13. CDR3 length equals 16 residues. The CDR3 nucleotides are TGTGCCAGCAGTTTACTTCCGGGACAGGGTACGGATGAGCAGTTCTTC. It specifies CASSLLPGQGTDEQFF.

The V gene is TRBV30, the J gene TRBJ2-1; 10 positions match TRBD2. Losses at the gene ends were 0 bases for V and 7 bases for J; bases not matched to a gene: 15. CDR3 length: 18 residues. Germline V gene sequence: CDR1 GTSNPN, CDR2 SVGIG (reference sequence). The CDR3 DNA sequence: TGTGCCTGGAGTGTACTAAAGCGGGGGGGCCAAATTAGGAATGAGCAGTTCTTC. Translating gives CAWSVLKRGGQIRNEQFF. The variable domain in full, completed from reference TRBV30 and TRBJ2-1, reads SQTIHQWPATLVQPVGSPLSLECTVEGTSNPNLYWYRQAAGRGLQLLFYSVGIGQISSEVPQNLSASRPQDRQFILSSKKLLLSDSGFYLCAWSVLKRGGQIRNEQFFGPGTRLTVL.

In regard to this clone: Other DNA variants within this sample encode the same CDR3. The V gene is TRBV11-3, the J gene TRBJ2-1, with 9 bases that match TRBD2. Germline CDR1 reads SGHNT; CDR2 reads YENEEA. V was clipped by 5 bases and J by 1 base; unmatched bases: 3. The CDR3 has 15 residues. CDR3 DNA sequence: TGTGCCAGCAGCCCCGGACTAGCGTCCTACAATGAGCAGTTCTTC. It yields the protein CASSPGLASYNEQFF.

The CDR3 coding sequence is TGTGCCAGCAGCTTAAACAGGGTGGGGTACGAGCAGTACTTC. Its translation: CASSLNRVGYEQYF. This chain uses TRBV7-9 with TRBJ2-7, with D tentatively TRBD1 (6 bases). The CDR3 covers 14 residues. Germline CDR1 reads SEHNR; CDR2 reads FQNEAQ (reference sequence). V dropped 2 bases and J dropped 4 bases, with 12 bases sitting between them.

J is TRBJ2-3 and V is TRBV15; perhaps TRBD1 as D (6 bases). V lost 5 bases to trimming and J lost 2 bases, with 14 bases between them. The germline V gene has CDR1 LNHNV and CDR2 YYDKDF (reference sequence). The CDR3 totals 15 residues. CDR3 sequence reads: CATSGRDILTDTQYF. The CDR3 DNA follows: TGTGCCACCAGCGGCCGGGACATCCTCACAGATACGCAGTATTTT.

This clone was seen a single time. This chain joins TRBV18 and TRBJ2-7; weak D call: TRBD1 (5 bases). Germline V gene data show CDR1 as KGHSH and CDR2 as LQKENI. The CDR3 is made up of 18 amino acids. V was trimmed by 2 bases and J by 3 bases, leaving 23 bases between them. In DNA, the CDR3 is TGTGCCAGCTCACCATTAGGGTGGCCAGGGCTTTCCGTCTACGAGCAGTACTTC. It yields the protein CASSPLGWPGLSVYEQYF. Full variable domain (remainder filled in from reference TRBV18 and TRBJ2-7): NAGVMQNPRHLVRRRGQEARLRCSPMKGHSHVYWYRQLPEEGLKFMVYLQKENIIDESGMPKERFSAEFPKEGPSILRIQQVVRGDSAAYFCASSPLGWPGLSVYEQYFGPGTRLTVT.

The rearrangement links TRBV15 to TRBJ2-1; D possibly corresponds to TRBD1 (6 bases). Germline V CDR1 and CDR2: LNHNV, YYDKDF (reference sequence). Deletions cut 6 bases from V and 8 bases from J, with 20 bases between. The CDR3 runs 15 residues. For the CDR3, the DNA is TGTGCCACCAGTTTGAGCACAGGGTTTCCGGATGAGCAGTTCTTC. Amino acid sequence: CATSLSTGFPDEQFF.

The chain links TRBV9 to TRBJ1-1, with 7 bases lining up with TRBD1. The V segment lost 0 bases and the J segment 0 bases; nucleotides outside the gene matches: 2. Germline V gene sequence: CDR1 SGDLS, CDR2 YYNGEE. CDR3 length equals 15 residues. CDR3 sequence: CASSVGQGVNTEAFF. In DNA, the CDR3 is TGTGCCAGCAGCGTAGGACAGGGAGTGAACACTGAAGCTTTCTTT.

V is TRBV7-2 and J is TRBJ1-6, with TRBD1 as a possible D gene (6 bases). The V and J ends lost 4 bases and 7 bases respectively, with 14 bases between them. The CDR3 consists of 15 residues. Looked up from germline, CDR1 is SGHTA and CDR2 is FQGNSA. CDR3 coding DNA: TGTGCCAGCAGCTACCAGGGGTTTGAGAATTCACCCCTCCACTTT. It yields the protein CASSYQGFENSPLHF.

DNA of the CDR3: TGTGCCAGCAGTGAGACTAGCGGGGGTCACAATGAGCAGTTCTTC. Its protein is CASSETSGGHNEQFF. The rearrangement joins TRBV6-2 or TRBV6-3 to TRBJ2-1, with 12 bases matching TRBD2. After removal of 5 bases from V and 5 bases from J, the junction contained 4 bases not matched to a gene. The CDR3 has 15 residues. From germline, CDR1 is MNHEY and CDR2 SVGEGT.

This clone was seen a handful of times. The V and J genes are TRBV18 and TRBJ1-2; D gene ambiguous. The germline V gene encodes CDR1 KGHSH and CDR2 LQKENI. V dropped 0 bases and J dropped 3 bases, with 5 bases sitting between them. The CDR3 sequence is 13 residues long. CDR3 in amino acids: CASSPPADYGYTF. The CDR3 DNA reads TGTGCCAGCTCACCACCGGCAGACTATGGCTACACCTTC. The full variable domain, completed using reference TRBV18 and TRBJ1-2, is NAGVMQNPRHLVRRRGQEARLRCSPMKGHSHVYWYRQLPEEGLKFMVYLQKENIIDESGMPKERFSAEFPKEGPSILRIQQVVRGDSAAYFCASSPPADYGYTFGSGTRLTVV.

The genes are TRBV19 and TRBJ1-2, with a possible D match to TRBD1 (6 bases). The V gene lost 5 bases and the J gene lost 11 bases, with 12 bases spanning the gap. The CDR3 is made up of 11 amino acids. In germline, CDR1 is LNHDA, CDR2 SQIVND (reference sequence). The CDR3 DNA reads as TGTGCCAGTAGTTTCAGGGGATCGTACACCTTC. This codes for CASSFRGSYTF.

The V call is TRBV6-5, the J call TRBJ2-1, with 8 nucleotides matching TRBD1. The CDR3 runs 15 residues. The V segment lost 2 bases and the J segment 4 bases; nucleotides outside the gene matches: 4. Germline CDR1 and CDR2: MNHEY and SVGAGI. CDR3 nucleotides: TGTGCCAGCAGTTACATCGGGACAGGTTACAATGAGCAGTTCTTC. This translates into CASSYIGTGYNEQFF.

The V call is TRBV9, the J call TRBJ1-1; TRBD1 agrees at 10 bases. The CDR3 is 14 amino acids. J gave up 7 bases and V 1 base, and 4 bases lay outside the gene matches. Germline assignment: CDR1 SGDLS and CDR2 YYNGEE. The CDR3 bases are TGTGCCAGCAGCGTAACCCGGACAGGGGGTGAAGCTTTCTTT. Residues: CASSVTRTGGEAFF.

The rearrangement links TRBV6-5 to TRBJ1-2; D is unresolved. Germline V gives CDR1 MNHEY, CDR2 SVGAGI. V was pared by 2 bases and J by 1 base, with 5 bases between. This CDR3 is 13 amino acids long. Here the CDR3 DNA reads TGTGCCAGCAGTTACCGAGATAACTATGGCTACACCTTC. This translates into CASSYRDNYGYTF.

The CDR3 is CASSSTGRGGYTF. CDR3 coding DNA: TGTGCCAGCAGCTCGACAGGGCGTGGTGGCTACACCTTC. V usage is TRBV11-1 and J usage is TRBJ1-2; TRBD1 matches 7 bases. This CDR3 is built from 13 residues. V gave up 4 bases and J gave up 7 bases; unmatched junction bases: 6. Per germline, CDR1 SGHAT and CDR2 FQDESV (reference sequence). Full variable domain (remainder filled in from reference TRBV11-1 and TRBJ1-2): EAEVAQSPRYKITEKSQAVAFWCDPISGHATLYWYRQILGQGPELLVQFQDESVVDDSQLPKDRFSAERLKGVDSTLKIQPAELGDSAMYLCASSSTGRGGYTFGSGTRLTVV.

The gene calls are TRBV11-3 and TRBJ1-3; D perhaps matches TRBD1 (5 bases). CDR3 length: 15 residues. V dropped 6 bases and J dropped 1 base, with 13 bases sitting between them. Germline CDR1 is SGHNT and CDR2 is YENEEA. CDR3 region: CASRVDSRSGNTIYF. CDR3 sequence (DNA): TGTGCCAGCAGGGTAGACAGCCGTTCTGGAAACACCATATATTTT.

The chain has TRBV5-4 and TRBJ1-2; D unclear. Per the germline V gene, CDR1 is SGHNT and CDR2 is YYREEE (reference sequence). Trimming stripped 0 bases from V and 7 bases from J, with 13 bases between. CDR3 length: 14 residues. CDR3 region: CASSLAGRQFGYTF. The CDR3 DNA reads TGTGCCAGCAGCTTGGCGGGTCGTCAGTTTGGCTACACCTTC.

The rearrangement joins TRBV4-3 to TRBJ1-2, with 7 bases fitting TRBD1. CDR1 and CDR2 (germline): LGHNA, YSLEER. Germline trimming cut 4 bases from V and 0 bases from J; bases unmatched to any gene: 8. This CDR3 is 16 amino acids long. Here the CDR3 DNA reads TGCGCCAGCAGCCTAGCCTACAGGGGACCTAACTATGGCTACACCTTC. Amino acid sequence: CASSLAYRGPNYGYTF.

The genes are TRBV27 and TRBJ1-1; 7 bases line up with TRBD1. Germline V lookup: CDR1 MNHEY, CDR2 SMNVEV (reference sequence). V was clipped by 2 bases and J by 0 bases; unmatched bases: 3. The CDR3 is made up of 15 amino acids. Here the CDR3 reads CASSLRGPLNTEAFF. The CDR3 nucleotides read TGTGCCAGCAGTTTAAGGGGGCCTTTGAACACTGAAGCTTTCTTT.

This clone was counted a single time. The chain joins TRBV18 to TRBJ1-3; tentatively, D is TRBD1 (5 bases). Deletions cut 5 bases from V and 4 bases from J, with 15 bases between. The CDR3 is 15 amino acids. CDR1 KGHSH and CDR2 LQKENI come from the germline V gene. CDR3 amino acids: CASSSSQGGGNTIYF. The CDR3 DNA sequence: TGTGCCAGCTCATCCTCGCAGGGTGGCGGAAACACCATATATTTT.